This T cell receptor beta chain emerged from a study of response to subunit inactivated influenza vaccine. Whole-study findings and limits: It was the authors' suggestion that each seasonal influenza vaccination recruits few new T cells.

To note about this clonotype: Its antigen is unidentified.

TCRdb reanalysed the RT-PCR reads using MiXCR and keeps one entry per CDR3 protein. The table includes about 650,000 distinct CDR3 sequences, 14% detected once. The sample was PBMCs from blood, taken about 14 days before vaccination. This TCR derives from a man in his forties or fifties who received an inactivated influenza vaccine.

CDR3 loop: CASSHSGTMINEQFF. The CDR3 nucleotides read TGTGCCAGCAGCCACTCCGGGACTATGATCAATGAGCAGTTCTTC. V is TRBV12-3 or TRBV12-4 and J is TRBJ2-1, with 7 bases lining up with TRBD2. V lost 6 bases, J lost 6 bases, and 11 bases stayed unmatched. The CDR3 is 15 residues long.